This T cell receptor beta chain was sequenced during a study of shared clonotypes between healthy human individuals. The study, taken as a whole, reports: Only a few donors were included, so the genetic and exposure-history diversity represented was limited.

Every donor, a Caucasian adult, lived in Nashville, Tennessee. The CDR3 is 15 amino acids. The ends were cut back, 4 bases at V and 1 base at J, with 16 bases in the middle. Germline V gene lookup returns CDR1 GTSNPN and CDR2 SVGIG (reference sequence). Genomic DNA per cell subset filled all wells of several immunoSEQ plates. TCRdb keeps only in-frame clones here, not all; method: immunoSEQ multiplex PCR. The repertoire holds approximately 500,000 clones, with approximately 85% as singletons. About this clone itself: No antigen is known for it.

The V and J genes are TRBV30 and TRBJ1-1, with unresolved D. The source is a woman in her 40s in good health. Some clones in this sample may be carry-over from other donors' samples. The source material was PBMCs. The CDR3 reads CAWMGGNSGNTEAFF. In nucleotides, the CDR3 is TGTGCCTGGATGGGCGGTAATTCTGGGAACACTGAAGCTTTCTTT.